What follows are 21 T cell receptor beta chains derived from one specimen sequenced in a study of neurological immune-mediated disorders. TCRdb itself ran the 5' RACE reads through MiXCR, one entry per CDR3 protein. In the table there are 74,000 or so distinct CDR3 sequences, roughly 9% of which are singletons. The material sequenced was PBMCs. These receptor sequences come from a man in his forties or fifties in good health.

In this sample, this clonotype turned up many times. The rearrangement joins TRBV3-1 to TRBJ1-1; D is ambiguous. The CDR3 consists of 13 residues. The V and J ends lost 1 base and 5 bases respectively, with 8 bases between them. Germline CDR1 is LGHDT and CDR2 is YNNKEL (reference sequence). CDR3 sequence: CASSQVRQTEAFF. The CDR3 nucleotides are TGTGCCAGCAGCCAAGTAAGGCAGACTGAAGCTTTCTTT. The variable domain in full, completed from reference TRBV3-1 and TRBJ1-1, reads DTAVSQTPKYLVTQMGNDKSIKCEQNLGHDTMYWYKQDSKKFLKIMFSYNNKELIINETVPNRFSPKSPDKAHLNLHINSLELGDSAVYFCASSQVRQTEAFFGQGTRLTVV.

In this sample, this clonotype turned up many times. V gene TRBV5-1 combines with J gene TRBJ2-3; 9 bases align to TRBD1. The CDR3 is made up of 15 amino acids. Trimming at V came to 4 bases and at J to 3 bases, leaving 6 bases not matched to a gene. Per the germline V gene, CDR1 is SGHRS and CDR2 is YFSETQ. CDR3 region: CASSGSGTGTDTQYF. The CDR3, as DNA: TGCGCCAGCAGCGGATCCGGGACAGGGACAGATACGCAGTATTTT.

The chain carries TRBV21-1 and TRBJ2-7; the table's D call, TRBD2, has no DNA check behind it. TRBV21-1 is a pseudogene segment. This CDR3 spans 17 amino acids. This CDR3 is CASSKDPRWTVTYEQYF. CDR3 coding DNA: TGTGCCAGCAGCAAAGACCCGCGGTGGACGGTAACCTACGAGCAGTACTTC.

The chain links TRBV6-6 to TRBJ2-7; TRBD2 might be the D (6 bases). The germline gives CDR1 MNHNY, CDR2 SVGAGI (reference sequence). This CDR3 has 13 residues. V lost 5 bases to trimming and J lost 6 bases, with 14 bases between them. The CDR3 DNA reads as TGTGCCAGCAGTCGGGACTTTTCGAGCGAGCAGTACTTC. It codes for CASSRDFSSEQYF.

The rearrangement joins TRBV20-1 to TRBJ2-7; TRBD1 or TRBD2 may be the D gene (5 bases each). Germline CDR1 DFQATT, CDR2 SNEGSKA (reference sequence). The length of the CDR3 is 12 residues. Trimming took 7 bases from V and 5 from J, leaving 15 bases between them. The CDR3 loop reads CSDHTRGDEQYF. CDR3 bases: TGCAGTGATCATACTAGGGGCGACGAGCAGTACTTC.

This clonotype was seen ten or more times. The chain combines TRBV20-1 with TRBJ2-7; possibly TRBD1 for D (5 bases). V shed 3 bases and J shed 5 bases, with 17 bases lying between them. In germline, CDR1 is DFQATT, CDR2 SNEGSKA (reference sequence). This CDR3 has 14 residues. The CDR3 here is CSASSAQGTNEQYF. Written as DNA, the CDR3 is TGCAGTGCTAGTTCCGCGCAGGGCACCAACGAGCAGTACTTC.

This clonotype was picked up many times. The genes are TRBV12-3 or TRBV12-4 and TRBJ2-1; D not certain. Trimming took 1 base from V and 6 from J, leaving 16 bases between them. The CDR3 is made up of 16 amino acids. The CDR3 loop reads CASSLGAGGTRNEQFF. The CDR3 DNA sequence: TGTGCCAGCAGTTTAGGAGCAGGTGGCACACGCAATGAGCAGTTCTTC.

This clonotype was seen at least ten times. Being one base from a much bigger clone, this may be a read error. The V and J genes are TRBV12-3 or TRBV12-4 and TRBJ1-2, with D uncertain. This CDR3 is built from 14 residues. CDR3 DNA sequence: TGTGCCAGCAGTTTTGTTGGCGAAGGGTATGGCTACGCCTTC. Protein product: CASSFVGEGYGYAF.

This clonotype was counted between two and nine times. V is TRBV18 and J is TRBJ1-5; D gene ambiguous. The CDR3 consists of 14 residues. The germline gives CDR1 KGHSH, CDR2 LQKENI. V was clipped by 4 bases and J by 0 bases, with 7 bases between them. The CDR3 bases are TGTGCCAGCTCACTAGACGGTAGCAATCAGCCCCAGCATTTT. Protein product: CASSLDGSNQPQHF.

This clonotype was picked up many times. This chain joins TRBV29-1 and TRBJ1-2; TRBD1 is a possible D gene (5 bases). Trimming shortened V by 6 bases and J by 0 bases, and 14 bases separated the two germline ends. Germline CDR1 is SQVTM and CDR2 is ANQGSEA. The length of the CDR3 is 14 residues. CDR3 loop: CSVTIPGPNYGYTF. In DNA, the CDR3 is TGCAGCGTCACAATCCCAGGGCCTAACTATGGCTACACCTTC.

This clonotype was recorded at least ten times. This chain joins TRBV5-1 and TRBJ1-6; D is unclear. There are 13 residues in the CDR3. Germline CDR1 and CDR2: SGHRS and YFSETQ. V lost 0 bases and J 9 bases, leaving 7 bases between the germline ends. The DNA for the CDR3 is TGCGCCAGCAGCTTGGAGAAGGGTTCACCCCTCCACTTT. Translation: CASSLEKGSPLHF.

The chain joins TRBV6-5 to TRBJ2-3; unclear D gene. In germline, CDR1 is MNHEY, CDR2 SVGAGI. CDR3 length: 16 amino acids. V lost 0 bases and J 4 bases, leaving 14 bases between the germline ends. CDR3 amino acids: CASSYSRAGGADTQYF. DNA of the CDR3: TGTGCCAGCAGTTACTCTCGGGCAGGCGGCGCAGATACGCAGTATTTT.

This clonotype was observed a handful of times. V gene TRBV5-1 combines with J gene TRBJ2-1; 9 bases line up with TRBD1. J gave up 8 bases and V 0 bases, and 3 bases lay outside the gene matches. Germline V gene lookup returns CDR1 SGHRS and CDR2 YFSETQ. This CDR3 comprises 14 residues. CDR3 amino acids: CASSLARTGDEQFF. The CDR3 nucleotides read TGCGCCAGCAGCTTGGCCCGGACAGGGGATGAGCAGTTCTTC.

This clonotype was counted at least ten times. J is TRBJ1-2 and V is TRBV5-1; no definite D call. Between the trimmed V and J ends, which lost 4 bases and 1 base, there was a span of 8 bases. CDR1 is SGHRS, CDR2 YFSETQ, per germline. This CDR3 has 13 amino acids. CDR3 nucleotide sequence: TGCGCCAGCAGCGCGGACGGTAACTATGGCTACACCTTC. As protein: CASSADGNYGYTF.

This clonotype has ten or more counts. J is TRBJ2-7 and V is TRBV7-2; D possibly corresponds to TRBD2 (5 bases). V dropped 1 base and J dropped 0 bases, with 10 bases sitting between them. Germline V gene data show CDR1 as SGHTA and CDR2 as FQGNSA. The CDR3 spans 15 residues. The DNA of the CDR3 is TGTGCCAGCAGCTTAGAGGGTGGGAGCTCCTACGAGCAGTACTTC. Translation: CASSLEGGSSYEQYF.

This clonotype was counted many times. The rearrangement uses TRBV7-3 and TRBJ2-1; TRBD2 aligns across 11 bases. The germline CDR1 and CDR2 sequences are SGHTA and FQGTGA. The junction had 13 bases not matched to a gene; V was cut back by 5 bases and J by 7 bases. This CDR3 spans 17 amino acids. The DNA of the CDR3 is TGTGCCAGCAGCCCACTCGTACTAGCGGGAGCAAGGAATGAGCAGTTCTTC. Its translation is CASSPLVLAGARNEQFF.

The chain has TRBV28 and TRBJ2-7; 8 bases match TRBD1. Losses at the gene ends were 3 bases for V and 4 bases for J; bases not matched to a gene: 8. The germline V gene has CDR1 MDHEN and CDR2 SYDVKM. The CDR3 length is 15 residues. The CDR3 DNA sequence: TGTGCCAGCAGTTTCAGGGACAGGAAGATGTACGAGCAGTACTTC. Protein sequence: CASSFRDRKMYEQYF.

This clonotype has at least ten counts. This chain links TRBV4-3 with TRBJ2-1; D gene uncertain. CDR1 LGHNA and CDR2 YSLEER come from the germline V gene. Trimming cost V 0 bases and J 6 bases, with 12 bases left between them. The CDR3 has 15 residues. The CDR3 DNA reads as TGCGCCAGCAGCCAAGATACGAGTCAGGTCAATGAGCAGTTCTTC. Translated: CASSQDTSQVNEQFF.

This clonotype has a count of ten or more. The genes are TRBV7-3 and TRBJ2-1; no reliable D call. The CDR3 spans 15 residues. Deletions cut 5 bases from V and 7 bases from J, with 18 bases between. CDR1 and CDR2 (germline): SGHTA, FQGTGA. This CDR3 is CASSPVIGYGNEQFF. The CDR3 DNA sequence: TGTGCCAGCAGCCCGGTAATAGGCTACGGGAATGAGCAGTTCTTC.

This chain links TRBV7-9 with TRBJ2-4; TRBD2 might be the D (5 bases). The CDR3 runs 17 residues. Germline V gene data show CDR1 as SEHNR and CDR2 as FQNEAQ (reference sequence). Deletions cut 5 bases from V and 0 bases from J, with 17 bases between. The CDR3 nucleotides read TGTGCCAGCAGCCCAGACGGGATCCTACTAGCCAAAAACATTCAGTACTTC. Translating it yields CASSPDGILLAKNIQYF. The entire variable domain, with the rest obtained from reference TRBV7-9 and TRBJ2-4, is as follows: DTGVSQNPRHKITKRGQNVTFRCDPISEHNRLYWYRQTLGQGPEFLTYFQNEAQLEKSRLLSDRFSAERPKGSFSTLEIQRTEQGDSAMYLCASSPDGILLAKNIQYFGAGTRLSVL.

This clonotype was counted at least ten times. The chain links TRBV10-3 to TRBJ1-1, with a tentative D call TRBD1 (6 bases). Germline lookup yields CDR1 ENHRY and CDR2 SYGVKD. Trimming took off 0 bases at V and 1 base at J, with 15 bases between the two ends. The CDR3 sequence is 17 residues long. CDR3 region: CAISESVRGGGNTEAFF. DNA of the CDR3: TGTGCCATCAGTGAGTCTGTCAGGGGTGGGGGGAACACTGAAGCTTTCTTT.